This T cell receptor (beta chain) was identified during a study of early T cells in non-severe SARS-CoV-2 infection. The sample holds a few counts of this clonotype. This CDR3 comprises 12 residues. Trimming removed 5 bases from V and 9 bases from J; junction bases left unmatched: 3. CDR1 SEHNR and CDR2 FQNEAQ come from the germline V gene (reference sequence). TCRdb called the 5' RACE reads again in MiXCR, with one record for every CDR3 protein. Of some 64,000 distinct CDR3 sequences listed, roughly 10% are singletons. This TCR was recovered from an adult who was a healthcare worker with PCR-confirmed SARS-CoV-2 infection or an uninfected control (not recorded which). The sequenced sample was whole blood, obtained at baseline. V gene TRBV7-9 combines with J gene TRBJ2-4; 8 bases fit TRBD1. CDR3 protein: CASSHTGGIQYF. DNA for the CDR3: TGTGCCAGCAGCCATACAGGGGGCATTCAGTACTTC.